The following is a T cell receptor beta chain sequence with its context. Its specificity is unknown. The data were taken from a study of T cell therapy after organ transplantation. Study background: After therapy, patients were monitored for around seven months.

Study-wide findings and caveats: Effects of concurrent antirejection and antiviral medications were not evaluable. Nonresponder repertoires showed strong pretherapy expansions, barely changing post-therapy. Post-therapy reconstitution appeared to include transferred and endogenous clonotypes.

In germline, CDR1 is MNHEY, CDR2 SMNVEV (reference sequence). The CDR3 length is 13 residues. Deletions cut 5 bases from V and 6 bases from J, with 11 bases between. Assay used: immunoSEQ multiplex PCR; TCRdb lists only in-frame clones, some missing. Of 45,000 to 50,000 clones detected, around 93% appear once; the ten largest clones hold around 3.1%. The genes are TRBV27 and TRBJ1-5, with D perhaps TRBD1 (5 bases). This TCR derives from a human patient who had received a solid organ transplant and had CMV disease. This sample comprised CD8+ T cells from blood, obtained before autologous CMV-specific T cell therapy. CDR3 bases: TGTGCCAGCAGTGGGCAGGGTTCTCAGCCCCAGCATTTT. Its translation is CASSGQGSQPQHF.